The 10 T cell receptor beta chains reported below all come from one sample, sequenced in a study of blood T cells in healthy people across ages. Combining a sample-barcoded 5' primer with a J-beta primer mix, a second PCR ran for about 7 to 11 cycles. Using its own MiXCR run on the 5' RACE reads, TCRdb lists one record per CDR3 protein. The table has around 710,000 distinct CDR3 sequences, approximately 43% seen once. Sample: blood. The receptors shown here come from a woman aged 55-70 years in good health.

The chain recombines TRBV7-9 with TRBJ1-5, with D maybe TRBD1 (6 bases). CDR1 SEHNR and CDR2 FQNEAQ come from the germline V gene (reference sequence). This CDR3 has 14 residues. V lost 3 bases and J 6 bases, leaving 12 bases between the germline ends. CDR3 DNA: TGTGCCAGCAGCTTGGCGGACAGCGGTCAGCCCCAGCATTTT. Amino acids: CASSLADSGQPQHF.

At least ten counts were recorded for this clonotype. The CDR3 nucleotides are TGCAGCGTTGATACGAGGCAGAACAATGAGCAGTTCTTC. This translates into CSVDTRQNNEQFF. The V call is TRBV29-1, the J call TRBJ2-1; D not resolved. CDR1 SQVTM and CDR2 ANQGSEA come from the germline V gene. V was shortened by 3 bases and J by 5 bases, with 11 bases between the two germline ends. The length of the CDR3 is 13 residues.

As regards this clonotype: A much larger clone differs from this one at a single base, so this may be a read error. This chain uses TRBV7-2 with TRBJ2-1; 10 positions match TRBD2. The DNA end lines up better with TRBJ2-7; the J call may be wrong. This CDR3 contains 15 residues. The V gene's germline CDR1 is SGHTA and CDR2 FQGNSA. CDR3 DNA: TGTGCCAGCAGCTTACCTACTAGCGGGACCAATGAGCAGTACTTC. Protein sequence: CASSLPTSGTNEQYF.

This chain uses TRBV12-3 or TRBV12-4 with TRBJ2-7; D unresolved. With 5 bases removed from V and 0 bases from J, the gap between germline ends came to 11 bases. This CDR3 spans 14 amino acids. CDR3 region: CASSTDLSSYEQYF. The DNA for the CDR3 is TGTGCCAGCAGTACTGACCTGAGCTCCTACGAGCAGTACTTC.

The CDR3, as DNA: TGTGCCAGCAGTGCATCGGGCACATCTATTCAGTACTTC. This translates into CASSASGTSIQYF. The gene calls are TRBV27 and TRBJ2-7; no firm D call. V lost 5 bases to trimming and J lost 10 bases, with 18 bases between them. Germline CDR1 MNHEY, CDR2 SMNVEV (reference sequence). This CDR3 spans 13 amino acids.

This clonotype was recorded a few times. The rearrangement joins TRBV27 to TRBJ2-3; 8 bases match TRBD2. CDR3 length equals 19 residues. Germline-derived CDR1 and CDR2 are MNHEY and SMNVEV (reference sequence). J was trimmed by 3 bases and V by 4 bases; bases with no gene match: 18. The chain's CDR3 is CASSSGQPAGVGSTDTQYF. The CDR3 region has the DNA TGTGCCAGCAGTTCTGGGCAGCCAGCGGGAGTTGGTTCAACAGATACGCAGTATTTT.

This clonotype was counted a single time. One end of the junction varies from germline; a read error may be responsible. The CDR3 reads CASSPGREEFF. DNA for the CDR3: TGTGCCAGCAGCCCCGGTCGTGAGGAGTTCTTC. V and J are TRBV7-2 and TRBJ2-1; D is ambiguous. The CDR3 is 11 amino acids. Germline values: CDR1 SGHTA, CDR2 FQGNSA.

This clonotype has a handful of counts. This sequence joins TRBV6-1 and TRBJ1-2; no reliable D call. Germline CDR1 reads MNHNS; CDR2 reads SASEGT. This CDR3 region has 13 residues. Trimming shortened V by 7 bases and J by 4 bases, and 13 bases separated the two germline ends. The CDR3 DNA is TGTGCCAGCACGTTAATAGGACCCTATGGCTACACCTTC. Its protein product is CASTLIGPYGYTF.

The chain has TRBV5-6 and TRBJ1-1; D perhaps matches TRBD1 (6 bases). The CDR3 is made up of 14 amino acids. The V and J ends lost 4 bases and 6 bases respectively, with 16 bases between them. Germline V gives CDR1 SGHDT, CDR2 YYEEEE. The CDR3 nucleotides are TGTGCCAGCAGCACGCTACAGGGTAACCCTGAAGCTTTCTTT. Translating gives CASSTLQGNPEAFF.

In its sample, this clonotype was seen many times. The rearrangement links TRBV29-1 to TRBJ2-3; D is unclear. V lost 5 bases, J lost 0 bases, and 6 bases lay in between. CDR3 length: 12 residues. Looked up from germline, CDR1 is SQVTM and CDR2 is ANQGSEA. Here the CDR3 DNA reads TGCAGCGTTTATCTGAGCACAGATACGCAGTATTTT. Its translation is CSVYLSTDTQYF.